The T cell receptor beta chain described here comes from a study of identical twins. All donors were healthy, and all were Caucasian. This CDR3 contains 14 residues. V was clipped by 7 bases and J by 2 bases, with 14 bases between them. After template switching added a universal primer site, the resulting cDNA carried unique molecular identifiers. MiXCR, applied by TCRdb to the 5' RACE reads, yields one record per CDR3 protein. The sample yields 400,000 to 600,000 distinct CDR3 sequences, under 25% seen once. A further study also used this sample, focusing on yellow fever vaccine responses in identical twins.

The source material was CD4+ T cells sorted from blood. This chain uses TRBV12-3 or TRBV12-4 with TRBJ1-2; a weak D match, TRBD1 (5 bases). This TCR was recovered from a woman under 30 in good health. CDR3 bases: TGTGCCAGCATACCGGGACGACAAAACTATGGCTACACCTTC. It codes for CASIPGRQNYGYTF.